The entry below describes one T cell receptor beta chain. Antigen: not known. The sample belongs to a study of tumor-infiltrating lymphocytes in localized non-small cell lung cancer. Trimming took 2 bases from V and 8 from J; bases not matched to a gene: 12. Germline loops: CDR1 SQVTM, CDR2 ANQGSEA. The CDR3 extends over 16 amino acids. Notes on the study in general: Different pieces of the same tissue went to different assays, confounding technical variation with intratumor heterogeneity. Higher tumor T cell infiltration than in uninvolved lung was supported by TCRbeta sequencing.

Using immunoSEQ multiplex PCR, the repertoire was profiled, and TCRdb retains in-frame clones only, with some absent. Among roughly 10,000 clones listed, approximately 86% were seen once. The receptor comes from a human donor with non-small cell lung cancer. The sequenced sample was uninvolved lung tissue not adjacent to the tumor. The gene calls are TRBV29-1 and TRBJ2-3; TRBD2 agrees at 11 bases. CDR3 loop: CSVEKASGGFSPTQYF. CDR3 bases: TGCAGCGTTGAAAAAGCTAGCGGGGGGTTCTCCCCTACGCAGTATTTT.